This T cell receptor beta chain was observed in a study of radiation and T cells in renal cell carcinoma. Here immunoSEQ multiplex PCR was the method, and the copy in TCRdb shows in-frame clones only, minus some. Of more than 60,000 clones listed, over 65% were seen once; the top ten hold 2% to 3%. CDR3 length equals 15 residues. The V gene lost 2 bases and the J gene lost 1 base, with 10 bases spanning the gap. Per germline, CDR1 LNHDA and CDR2 SQIVND (reference sequence). Time point meaning: blood 4 weeks post-SBRT, at nephrectomy. The treatment: 15 Gy SBRT to primary tumor, nephrectomy 4 weeks later. Nephrectomy followed 15 Gy stereotactic body radiation by 4 weeks. Serial blood draws occurred at baseline and 2 and 4 weeks post-SBRT. Clear cell pathology was present in this patient's renal cell carcinoma.

The rearrangement joins TRBV19 to TRBJ2-3; perhaps TRBD1 as D (5 bases). This specimen was blood, taken from a patient whose treatment included radiotherapy and nephrectomy. The receptor comes from a woman aged 55-70 years with renal cell carcinoma. The CDR3 loop reads CASSILWGRTDTQYF. The CDR3 nucleotides are TGTGCCAGTAGTATACTTTGGGGCCGCACAGATACGCAGTATTTT.